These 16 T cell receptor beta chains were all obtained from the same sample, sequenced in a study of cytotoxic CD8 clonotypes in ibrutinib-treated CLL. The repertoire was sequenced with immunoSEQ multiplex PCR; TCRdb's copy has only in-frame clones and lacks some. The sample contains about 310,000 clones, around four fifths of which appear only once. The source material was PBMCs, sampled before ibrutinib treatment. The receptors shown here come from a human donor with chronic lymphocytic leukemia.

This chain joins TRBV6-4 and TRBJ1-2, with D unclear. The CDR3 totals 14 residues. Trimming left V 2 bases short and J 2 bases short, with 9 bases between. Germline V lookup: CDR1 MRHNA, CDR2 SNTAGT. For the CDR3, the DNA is TGTGCCAGCAGTGACGGGCGGCGGAACTATGGCTACACCTTC. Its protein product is CASSDGRRNYGYTF.

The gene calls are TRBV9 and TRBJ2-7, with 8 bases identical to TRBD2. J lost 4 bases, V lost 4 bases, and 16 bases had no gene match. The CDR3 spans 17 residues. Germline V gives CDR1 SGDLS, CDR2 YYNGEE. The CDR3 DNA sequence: TGTGCCAGCAGCACCCTCACAACCAGCGGGAGAAATTACGAGCAGTACTTC. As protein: CASSTLTTSGRNYEQYF. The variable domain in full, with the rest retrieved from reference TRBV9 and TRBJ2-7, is DSGVTQTPKHLITATGQRVTLRCSPRSGDLSVYWYQQSLDQGLQFLIQYYNGEERAKGNILERFSAQQFPDLHSELNLSSLELGDSALYFCASSTLTTSGRNYEQYFGPGTRLTVT.

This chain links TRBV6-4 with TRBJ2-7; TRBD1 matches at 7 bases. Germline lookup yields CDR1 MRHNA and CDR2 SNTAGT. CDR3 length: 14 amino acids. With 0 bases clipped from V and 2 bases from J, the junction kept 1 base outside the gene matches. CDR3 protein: CASSDSGTAYEQYF. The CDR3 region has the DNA TGTGCCAGCAGTGACTCAGGGACAGCCTACGAGCAGTACTTC.

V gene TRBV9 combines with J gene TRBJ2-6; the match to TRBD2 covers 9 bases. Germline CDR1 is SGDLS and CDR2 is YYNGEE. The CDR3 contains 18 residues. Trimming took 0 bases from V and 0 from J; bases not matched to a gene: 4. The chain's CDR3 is CASSVASGIFSGANVLTF. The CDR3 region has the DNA TGTGCCAGCAGCGTAGCTAGCGGGATCTTCTCTGGGGCCAACGTCCTGACTTTC.

This CDR3 is CASSLGKGTDTQYF. The DNA of the CDR3 is TGCGCCAGCAGCTTGGGTAAAGGCACAGATACGCAGTATTTT. The rearrangement links TRBV5-1 to TRBJ2-3; D is undetermined. Trimming removed 0 bases from V and 1 base from J, with 6 bases in between. Germline CDR1 reads SGHRS; CDR2 reads YFSETQ. The CDR3 is 14 amino acids.

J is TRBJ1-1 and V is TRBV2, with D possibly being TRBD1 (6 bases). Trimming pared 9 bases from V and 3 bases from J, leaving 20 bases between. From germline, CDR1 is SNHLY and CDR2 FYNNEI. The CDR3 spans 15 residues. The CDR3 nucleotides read TGTGCCAGGAGCCTTTCCCGGGACATCTACACTGAAGCTTTCTTT. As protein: CARSLSRDIYTEAFF.

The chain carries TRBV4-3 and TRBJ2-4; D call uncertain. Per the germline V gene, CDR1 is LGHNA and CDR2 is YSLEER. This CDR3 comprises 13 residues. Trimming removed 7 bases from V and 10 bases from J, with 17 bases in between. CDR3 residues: CASTMFGDLIQYF. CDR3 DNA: TGCGCCAGCACCATGTTTGGCGATTTGATTCAGTACTTC.

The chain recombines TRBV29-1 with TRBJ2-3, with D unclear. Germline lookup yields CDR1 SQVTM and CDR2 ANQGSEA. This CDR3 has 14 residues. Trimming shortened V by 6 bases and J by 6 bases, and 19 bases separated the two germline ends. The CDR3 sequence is CSVPPLTTLDTQYF. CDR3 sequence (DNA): TGCAGCGTCCCCCCCCTGACAACCTTGGATACGCAGTATTTT.

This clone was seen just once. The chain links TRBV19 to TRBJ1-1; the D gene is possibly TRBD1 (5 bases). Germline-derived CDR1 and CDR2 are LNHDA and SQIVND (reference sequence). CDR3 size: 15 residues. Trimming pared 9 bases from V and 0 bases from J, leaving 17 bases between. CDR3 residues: CASTNWGSMNTEAFF. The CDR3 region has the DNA TGTGCCAGCACAAATTGGGGCAGCATGAACACTGAAGCTTTCTTT.

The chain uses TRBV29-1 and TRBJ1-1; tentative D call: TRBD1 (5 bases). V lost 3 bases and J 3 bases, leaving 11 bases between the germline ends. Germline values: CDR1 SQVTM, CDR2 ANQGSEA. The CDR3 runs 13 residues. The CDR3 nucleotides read TGCAGCGTTGAGGCATGGGGGGACACTGAAGCTTTCTTT. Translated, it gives CSVEAWGDTEAFF.

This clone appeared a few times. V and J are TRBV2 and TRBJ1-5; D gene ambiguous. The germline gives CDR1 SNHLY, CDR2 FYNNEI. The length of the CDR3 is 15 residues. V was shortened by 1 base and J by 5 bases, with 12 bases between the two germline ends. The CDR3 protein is CASSEGGQGYQPQHF. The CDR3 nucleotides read TGTGCCAGCAGTGAAGGAGGGCAAGGGTATCAGCCCCAGCATTTT.

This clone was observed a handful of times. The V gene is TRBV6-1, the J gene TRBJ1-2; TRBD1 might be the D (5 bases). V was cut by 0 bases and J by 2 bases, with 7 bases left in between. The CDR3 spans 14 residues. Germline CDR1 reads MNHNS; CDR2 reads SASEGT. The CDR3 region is CASSEAWGNYGYTF. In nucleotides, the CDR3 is TGTGCCAGCAGTGAAGCATGGGGGAACTATGGCTACACCTTC.

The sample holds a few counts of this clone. CDR3 in DNA: TGTGCCAGCAGCTTACTAGCGCACTACGAGCAGTACTTC. Its protein is CASSLLAHYEQYF. This chain joins TRBV7-8 and TRBJ2-7; D might be TRBD2 (6 bases). This CDR3 has 13 amino acids. Trimming stripped 2 bases from V and 3 bases from J, with 8 bases between. The germline CDR1 and CDR2 sequences are SGHVS and FQNEAQ.

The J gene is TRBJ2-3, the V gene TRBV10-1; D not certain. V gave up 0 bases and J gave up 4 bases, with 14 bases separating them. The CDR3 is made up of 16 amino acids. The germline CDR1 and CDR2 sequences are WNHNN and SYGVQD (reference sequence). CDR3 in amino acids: CASSESTAQRADTQYF. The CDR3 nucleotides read TGCGCCAGCAGTGAGTCGACGGCCCAACGGGCAGATACGCAGTATTTT.

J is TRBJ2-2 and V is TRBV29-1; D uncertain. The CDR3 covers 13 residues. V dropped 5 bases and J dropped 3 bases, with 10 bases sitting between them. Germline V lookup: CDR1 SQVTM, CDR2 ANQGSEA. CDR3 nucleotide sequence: TGCAGCGTTAACCAGGACCACACCGGGGAGCTGTTTTTT. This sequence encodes CSVNQDHTGELFF.

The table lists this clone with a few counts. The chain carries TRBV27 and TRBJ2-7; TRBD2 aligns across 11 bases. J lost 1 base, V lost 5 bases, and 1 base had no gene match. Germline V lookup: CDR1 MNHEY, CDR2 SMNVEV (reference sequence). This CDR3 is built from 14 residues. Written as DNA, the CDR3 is TGTGCCAGCAGTATAGCGGGAGGGTCCTACGAGCAGTACTTC. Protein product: CASSIAGGSYEQYF.